The source of this T cell receptor (beta chain) is a study of persistence of HIV-infected CD4 T cells. The overall study: Suppressive ART had lasted a median of about eight years. Two participants gave one leukapheresis sample; others gave up to about 200 mL blood repeatedly. Study-wide results and caveats: CMV- and Gag-responding cells had lower TCRbeta richness than CD3/CD28-responding cells. Antigen-responding cells were enriched for degenerate expanded CDR3beta sequences.

The libraries were made with immunoSEQ version 4 in survey mode. TCRdb keeps only in-frame clones here, not all; method: immunoSEQ multiplex PCR. Of 5,500 to 9,000 clones in the sample, over 60% were seen once. Remarks on this clone: Its antigen is still unknown.

Stimulation used approximately 9.6 ug/mL lysate from CMV-infected fibroblasts. CD4+ T cells upregulating both CD40 ligand and CD69 were sorted as responding cells. The CDR3 covers 17 residues. The ends were cut back, 0 bases at V and 4 bases at J, with 21 bases in the middle. CDR1 is GTSNPN and CDR2 is SVGIG in the germline V gene (reference sequence). The V and J genes are TRBV30 and TRBJ1-2; TRBD1 is a possible D gene (6 bases). The sequence was obtained from an adult woman with HIV who was CMV-seropositive. The sequences come from CD4+ T cells sorted from PBMCs after roughly 19-hour stimulation, collected from a patient who received antiretroviral therapy. In DNA form, the CDR3 reads TGTGCCTGGAGTGTACACTCAAACAGGGTCGGGGGCTATGGCTACACCTTC. This sequence encodes CAWSVHSNRVGGYGYTF.